This record concerns one T cell receptor (beta chain) sequence. Its cognate antigen is unknown. These data are taken from a study of T cells in Graves' hyperthyroidism and ophthalmopathy. TCR beta CDR3 region amplification was performed from RNA transcripts. The HTBI primer set drove a first-round RT-PCR of the TCR CDR3. Each CDR3 protein gets one entry after TCRdb re-called the multiplex PCR reads with MiXCR. In the table there are around 290,000 distinct CDR3 sequences, around 15% of which are singletons. Uncontrolled infection, other autoimmune disease, pregnancy and lactation each barred patients from inclusion. The V and J ends lost 3 bases and 3 bases respectively, with 11 bases between them. Per germline, CDR1 MNHNS and CDR2 SASEGT. The CDR3 loop spans 14 amino acids. Study results and limitations: The blood repertoire included most of the expanded thyroid clonotypes above 0.001.

The chain links TRBV6-1 to TRBJ1-1; D unclear. Sequences were obtained from blood. This receptor was identified in a woman between 40 and 55 years old with Graves' hyperthyroidism. The DNA for the CDR3 is TGTGCCAGCAGTGAGAATAGCCTCGACACTGAAGCTTTCTTT. Translation gives CASSENSLDTEAFF.